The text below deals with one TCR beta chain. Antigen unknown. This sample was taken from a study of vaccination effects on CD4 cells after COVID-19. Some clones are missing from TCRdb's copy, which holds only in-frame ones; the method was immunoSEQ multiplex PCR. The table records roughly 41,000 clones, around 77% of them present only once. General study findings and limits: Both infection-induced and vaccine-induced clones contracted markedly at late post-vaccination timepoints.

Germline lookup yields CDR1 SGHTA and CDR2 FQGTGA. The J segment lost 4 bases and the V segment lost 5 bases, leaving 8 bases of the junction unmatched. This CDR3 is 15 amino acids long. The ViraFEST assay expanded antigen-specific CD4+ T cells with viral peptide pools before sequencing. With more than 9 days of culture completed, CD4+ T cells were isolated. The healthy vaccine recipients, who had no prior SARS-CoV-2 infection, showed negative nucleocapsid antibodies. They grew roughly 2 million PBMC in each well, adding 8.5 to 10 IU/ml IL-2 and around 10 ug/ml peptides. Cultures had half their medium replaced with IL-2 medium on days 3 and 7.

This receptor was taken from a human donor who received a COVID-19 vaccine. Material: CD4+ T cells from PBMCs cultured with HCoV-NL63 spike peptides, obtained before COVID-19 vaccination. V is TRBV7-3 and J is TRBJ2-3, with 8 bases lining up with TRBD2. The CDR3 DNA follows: TGTGCCAGCAGCCCATCCCGGGGGGGCCCAGATACGCAGTATTTT. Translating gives CASSPSRGGPDTQYF. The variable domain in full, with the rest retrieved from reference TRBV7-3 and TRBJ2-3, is GAGVSQTPSNKVTEKGKYVELRCDPISGHTALYWYRQSLGQGPEFLIYFQGTGAADDSGLPNDRFFAVRPEGSVSTLKIQRTERGDSAVYLCASSPSRGGPDTQYFGPGTRLTVL.